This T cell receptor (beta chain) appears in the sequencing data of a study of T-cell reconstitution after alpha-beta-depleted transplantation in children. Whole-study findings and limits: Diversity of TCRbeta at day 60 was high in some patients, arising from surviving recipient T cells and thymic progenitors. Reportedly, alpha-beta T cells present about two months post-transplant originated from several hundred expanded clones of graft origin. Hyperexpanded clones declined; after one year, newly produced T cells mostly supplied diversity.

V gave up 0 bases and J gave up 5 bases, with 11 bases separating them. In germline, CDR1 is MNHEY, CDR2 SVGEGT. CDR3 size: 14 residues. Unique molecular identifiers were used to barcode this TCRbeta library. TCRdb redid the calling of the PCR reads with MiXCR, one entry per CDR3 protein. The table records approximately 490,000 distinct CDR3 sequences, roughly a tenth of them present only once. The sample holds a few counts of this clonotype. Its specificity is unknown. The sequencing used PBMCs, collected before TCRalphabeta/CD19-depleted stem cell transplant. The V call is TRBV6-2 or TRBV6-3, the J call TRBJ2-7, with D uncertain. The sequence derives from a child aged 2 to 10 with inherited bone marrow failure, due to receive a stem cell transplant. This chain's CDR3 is CASSYSRNINEQYF. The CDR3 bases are TGTGCCAGCAGTTACTCGAGAAATATCAACGAGCAGTACTTC.